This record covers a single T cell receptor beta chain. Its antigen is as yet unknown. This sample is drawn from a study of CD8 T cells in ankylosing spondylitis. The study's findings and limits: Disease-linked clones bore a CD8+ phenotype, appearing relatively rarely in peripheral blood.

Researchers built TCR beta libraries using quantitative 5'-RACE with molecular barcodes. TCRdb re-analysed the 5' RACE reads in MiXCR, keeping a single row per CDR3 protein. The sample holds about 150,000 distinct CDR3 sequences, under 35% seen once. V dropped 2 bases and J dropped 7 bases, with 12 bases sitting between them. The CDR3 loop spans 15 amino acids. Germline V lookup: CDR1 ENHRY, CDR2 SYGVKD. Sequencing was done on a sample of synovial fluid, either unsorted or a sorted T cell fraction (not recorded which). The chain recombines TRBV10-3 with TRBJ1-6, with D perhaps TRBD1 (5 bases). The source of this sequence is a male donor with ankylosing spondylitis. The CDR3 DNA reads TGTGCCATCAGTGAGACTAAGGGGTTGAATTCACCCCTCCACTTT. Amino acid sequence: CAISETKGLNSPLHF.